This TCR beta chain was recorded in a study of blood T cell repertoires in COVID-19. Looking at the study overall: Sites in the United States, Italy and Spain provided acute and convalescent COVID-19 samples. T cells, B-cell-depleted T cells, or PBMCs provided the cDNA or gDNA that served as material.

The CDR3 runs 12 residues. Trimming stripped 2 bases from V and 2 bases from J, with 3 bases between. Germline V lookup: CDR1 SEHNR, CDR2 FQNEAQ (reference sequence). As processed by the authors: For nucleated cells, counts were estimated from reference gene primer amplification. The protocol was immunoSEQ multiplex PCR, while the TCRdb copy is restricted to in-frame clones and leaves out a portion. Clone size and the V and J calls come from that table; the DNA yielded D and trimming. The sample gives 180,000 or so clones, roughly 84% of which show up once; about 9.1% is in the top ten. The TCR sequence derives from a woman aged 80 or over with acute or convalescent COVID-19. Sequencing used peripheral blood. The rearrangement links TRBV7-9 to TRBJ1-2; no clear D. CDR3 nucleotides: TGTGCCAGCAGCTTATCGAACTATGGCTACACCTTC. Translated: CASSLSNYGYTF.